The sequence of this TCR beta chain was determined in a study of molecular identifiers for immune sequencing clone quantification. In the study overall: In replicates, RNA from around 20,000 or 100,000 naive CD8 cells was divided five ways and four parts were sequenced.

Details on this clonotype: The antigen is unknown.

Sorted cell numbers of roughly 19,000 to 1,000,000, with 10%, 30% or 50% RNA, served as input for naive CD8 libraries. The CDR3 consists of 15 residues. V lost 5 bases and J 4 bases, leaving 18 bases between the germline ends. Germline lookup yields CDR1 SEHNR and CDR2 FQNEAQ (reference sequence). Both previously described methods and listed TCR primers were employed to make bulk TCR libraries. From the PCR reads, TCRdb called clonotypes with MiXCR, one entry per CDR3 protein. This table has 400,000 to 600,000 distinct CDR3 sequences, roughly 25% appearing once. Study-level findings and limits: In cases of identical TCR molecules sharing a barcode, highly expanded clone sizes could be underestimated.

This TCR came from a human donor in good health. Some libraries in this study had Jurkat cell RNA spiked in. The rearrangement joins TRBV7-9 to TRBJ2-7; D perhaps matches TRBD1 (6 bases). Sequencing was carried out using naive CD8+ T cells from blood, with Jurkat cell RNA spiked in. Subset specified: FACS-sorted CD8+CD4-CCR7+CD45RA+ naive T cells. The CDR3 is CASSPPQGQGYEQYF. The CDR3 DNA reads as TGTGCCAGCAGCCCCCCACAGGGACAAGGGTACGAGCAGTACTTC.